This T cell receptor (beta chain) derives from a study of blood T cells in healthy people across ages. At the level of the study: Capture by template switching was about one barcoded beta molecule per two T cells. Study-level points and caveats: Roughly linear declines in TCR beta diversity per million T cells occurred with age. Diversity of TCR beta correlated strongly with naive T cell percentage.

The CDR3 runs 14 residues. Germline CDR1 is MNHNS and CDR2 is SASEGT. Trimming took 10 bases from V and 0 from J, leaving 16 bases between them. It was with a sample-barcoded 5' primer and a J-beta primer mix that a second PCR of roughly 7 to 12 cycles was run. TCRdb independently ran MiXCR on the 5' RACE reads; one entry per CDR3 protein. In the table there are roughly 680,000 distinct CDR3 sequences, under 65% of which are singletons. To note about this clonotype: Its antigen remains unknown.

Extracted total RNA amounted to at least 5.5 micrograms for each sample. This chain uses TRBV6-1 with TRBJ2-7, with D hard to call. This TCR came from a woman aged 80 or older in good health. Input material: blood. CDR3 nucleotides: TGTGCCACCAATGACTTTGGAAACTCCTACGAGCAGTACTTC. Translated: CATNDFGNSYEQYF.